A selection of T cell receptor beta chains follows, all from one sample in a study of early T cells in non-severe SARS-CoV-2 infection. In TCRdb, the 5' RACE reads were re-called with MiXCR into one record per CDR3 protein. The sample yields 85,000 to 100,000 distinct CDR3 sequences, roughly 15% seen once. This specimen was whole blood, taken at baseline. Receptors originate from an adult who was a healthcare worker with PCR-confirmed SARS-CoV-2 infection or an uninfected control (not recorded which). CDR3s include the opening cysteine and the closing phenylalanine or tryptophan. A D gene is named only where the DNA matches it firmly. Not all rows give a size; the values are once, few, many and, for expanded clones, a class.

clone_size d_call j_call v_call cdr3_nt cdr3_aa
few TRBD1 TRBJ2-7 TRBV28 TGTGCCAGCGGATACACAGGGGTGCAGTACTTC CASGYTGVQYF
few TRBD2 TRBJ2-7 TRBV4-3 TGCGCCAGCAGCCAAGCCCATCTAGCGGGTGCTTACTACGAGCAGTACTTC CASSQAHLAGAYYEQYF
. . TRBJ2-7 TRBV29-1 TGCAGCGTTGAGGCAGGGAGCGAGCAGTACTTC CSVEAGSEQYF
. TRBD2 TRBJ2-1 TRBV10-3 TGTGCCATCAGTGAGTCAAGCGGGAGATTGTATGAGCAGTTCTTC CAISESSGRLYEQFF
few TRBD2 TRBJ2-7 TRBV20-1 TGCAGTGCTAGAGATCGGGCTAGCGGGACCGACTACGAGCAGTACTTC CSARDRASGTDYEQYF
. . TRBJ2-1 TRBV12-3/TRBV12-4 TGTGCCAGCAATTTCGGGACTTACAATGAGCAGTTCTTC CASNFGTYNEQFF
. TRBD2 TRBJ2-5 TRBV11-2 TGTGCCAGCAGCGCGAGCGGGGACCCATGGCAAGAGACCCAGTACTTC CASSASGDPWQETQYF
. . TRBJ2-7 TRBV15 TGTGCCACCAGCAGAGATCACCGGGACGAGTACTTC CATSRDHRDEYF
. TRBD1 TRBJ2-3 TRBV2 TGTGCCAGCAGGACAGGGCCCCTGACAGATACGCAGTATTTT CASRTGPLTDTQYF
few TRBD1 TRBJ2-7 TRBV6-1 TGTGCCAGCGCCCACAGGGGGCTTCAGTACGAGCAGTACTTC CASAHRGLQYEQYF
. . TRBJ1-2 TRBV5-5 TGTGCCAGCAGCTTGGTTGGTCAGGGTGATGGCTACACCTTC CASSLVGQGDGYTF
many TRBD1 TRBJ1-2 TRBV4-3 TGCGCCAGCAGCCAGGAGGACAGGGGAGACTATGGCTACACCTTC CASSQEDRGDYGYTF
. . TRBJ1-5 TRBV7-9 TGTGCCAGCAGCTCCATGGGGGGAACCAATCAGCCCCAGCATTTT CASSSMGGTNQPQHF
. . TRBJ2-2 TRBV3-1 TGTGCCACCGAAGGAACCGGGGAGCTGTTTTTT CATEGTGELFF